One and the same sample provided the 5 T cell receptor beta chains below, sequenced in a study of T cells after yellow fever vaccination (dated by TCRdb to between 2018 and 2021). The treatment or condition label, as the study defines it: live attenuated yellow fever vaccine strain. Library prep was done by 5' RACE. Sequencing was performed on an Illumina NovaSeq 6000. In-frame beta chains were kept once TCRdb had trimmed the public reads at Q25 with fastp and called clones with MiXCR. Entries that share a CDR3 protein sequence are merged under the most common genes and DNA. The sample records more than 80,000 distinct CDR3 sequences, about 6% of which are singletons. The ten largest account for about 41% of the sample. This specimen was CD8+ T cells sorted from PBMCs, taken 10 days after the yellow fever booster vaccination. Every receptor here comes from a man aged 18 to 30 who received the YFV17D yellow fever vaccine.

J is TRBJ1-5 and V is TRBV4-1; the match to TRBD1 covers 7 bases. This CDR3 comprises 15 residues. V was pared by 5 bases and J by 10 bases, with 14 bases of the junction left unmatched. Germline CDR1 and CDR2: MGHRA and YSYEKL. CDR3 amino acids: CASSYRQDRDSPQHF. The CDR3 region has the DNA TGCGCCAGCAGCTACCGGCAAGACAGGGATTCACCCCAGCATTTT.

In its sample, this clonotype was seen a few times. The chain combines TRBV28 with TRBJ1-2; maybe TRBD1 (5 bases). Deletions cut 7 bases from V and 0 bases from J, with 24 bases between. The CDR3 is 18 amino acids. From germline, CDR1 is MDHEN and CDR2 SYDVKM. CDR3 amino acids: CASTTSPVTGGPNYGYTF. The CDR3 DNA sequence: TGTGCCAGCACCACAAGTCCTGTGACGGGGGGACCTAACTATGGCTACACCTTC.

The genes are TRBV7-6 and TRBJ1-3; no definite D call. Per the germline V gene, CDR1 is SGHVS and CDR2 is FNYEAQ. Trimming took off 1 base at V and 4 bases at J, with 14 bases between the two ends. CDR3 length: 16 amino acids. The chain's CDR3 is CASSLERGFTGNTIYF. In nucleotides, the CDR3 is TGTGCCAGCAGCTTAGAACGTGGATTCACCGGAAACACCATATATTTT.

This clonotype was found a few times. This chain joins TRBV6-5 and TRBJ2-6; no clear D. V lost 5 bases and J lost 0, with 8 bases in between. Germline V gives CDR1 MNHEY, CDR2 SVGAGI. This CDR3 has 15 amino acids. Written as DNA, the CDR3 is TGTGCCAGCAGTCCAGTATTCTCTGGGGCCAACGTCCTGACTTTC. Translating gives CASSPVFSGANVLTF.

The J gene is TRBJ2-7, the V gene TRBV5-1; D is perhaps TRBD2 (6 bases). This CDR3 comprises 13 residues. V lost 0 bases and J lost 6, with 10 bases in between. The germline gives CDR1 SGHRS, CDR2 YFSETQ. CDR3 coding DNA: TGCGCCAGCAGCTTGGTTTCCGGGGGCGAGCAGTACTTC. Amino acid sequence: CASSLVSGGEQYF.